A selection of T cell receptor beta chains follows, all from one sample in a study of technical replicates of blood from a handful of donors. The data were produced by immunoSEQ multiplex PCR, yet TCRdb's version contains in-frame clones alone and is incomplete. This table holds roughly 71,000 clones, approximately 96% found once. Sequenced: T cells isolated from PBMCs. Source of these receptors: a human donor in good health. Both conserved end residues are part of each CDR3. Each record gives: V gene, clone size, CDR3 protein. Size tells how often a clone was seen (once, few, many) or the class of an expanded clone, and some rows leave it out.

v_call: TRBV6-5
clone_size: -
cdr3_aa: CASSYSSTGSHEQYF

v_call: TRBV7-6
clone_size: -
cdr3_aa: CASSLVESLTYEQYF

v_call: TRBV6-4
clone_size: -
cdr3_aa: CASSPGARGYNEQFF

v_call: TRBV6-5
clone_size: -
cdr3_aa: CASSSSQREIPGELFF

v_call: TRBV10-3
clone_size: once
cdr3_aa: CAISESQVNYGYTF

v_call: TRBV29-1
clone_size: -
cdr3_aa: CSVVTGSGNTIYF

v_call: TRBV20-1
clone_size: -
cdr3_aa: CSARVLNEQFF

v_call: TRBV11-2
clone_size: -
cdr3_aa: CASSISSTSGRYEQYF

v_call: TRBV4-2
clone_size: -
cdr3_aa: CASSQVTGHYEQYF

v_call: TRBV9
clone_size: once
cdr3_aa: CASSVGQSYEQYF

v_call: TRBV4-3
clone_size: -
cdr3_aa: CASSQVLGALTEAFF

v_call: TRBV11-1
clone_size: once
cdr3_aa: CATRGQGTDTQYF

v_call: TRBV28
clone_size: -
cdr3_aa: CASSYILTGSGANVLTF

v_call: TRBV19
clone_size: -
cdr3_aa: CASSPSLAGVAHEQFF

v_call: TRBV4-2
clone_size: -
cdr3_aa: CASRLTGLTDTQYF

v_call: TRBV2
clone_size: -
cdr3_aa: CASRAVEQYF

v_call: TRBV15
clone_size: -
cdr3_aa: CATSRGGANTGELFF

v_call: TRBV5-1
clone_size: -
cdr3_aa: CASSLEANTEAFF

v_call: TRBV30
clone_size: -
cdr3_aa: CAWSVLGGRTEAFF

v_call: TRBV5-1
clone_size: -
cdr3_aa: CASSLRGRVVNEQYF

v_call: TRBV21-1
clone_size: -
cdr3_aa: CASSIYREVAKNIQYF

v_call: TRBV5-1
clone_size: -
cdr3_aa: CASSSTSHLLDEQFF

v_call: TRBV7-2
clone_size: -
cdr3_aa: CASSLEGGAYEQYF

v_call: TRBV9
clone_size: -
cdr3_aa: CASSGQGALTGELFF

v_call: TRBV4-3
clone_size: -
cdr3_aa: CASSPGPNGEKLFF

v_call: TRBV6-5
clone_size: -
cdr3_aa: CASRSGGHQPQHF

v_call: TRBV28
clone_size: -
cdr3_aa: CASSLSSAKNIQYF

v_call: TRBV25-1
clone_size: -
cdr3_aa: CASSLGRSLRADTQYF

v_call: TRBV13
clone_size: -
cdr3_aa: CASSLGQLNTEAFF

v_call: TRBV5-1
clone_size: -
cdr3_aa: CASSLAYGGANTEAFF

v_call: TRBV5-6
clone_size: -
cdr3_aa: CASSPGPNSYNEQFF